Below, 10 T cell receptor beta chains from the same sample are listed, as sequenced in a study of T-cell memory formation after mild COVID-19. MiXCR, applied by TCRdb to the 5' RACE reads, yields one record per CDR3 protein. The sample records over 120,000 distinct CDR3 sequences, almost 25% being singletons. The sequencing input was PBMCs or a T cell subset sorted from them (not recorded which). These receptors originate from an adult woman who had mild COVID-19 (a few samples of this study predate the infection). Cell type and time point are not known.

The rearrangement joins TRBV4-3 to TRBJ1-4; D ambiguous. The V gene's germline CDR1 is LGHNA and CDR2 YSLEER. V was pared by 0 bases and J by 5 bases, with 10 bases between. The CDR3 contains 15 residues. The CDR3 loop is CASSQDPGENEKLFF. The CDR3, as DNA: TGCGCCAGCAGCCAAGATCCCGGGGAAAATGAAAAACTGTTTTTT.

The chain has TRBV18 and TRBJ2-5; no clear D. Looked up from germline, CDR1 is KGHSH and CDR2 is LQKENI. V was cut by 0 bases and J by 3 bases, with 5 bases left in between. The CDR3 consists of 13 residues. The CDR3 DNA sequence: TGTGCCAGCTCACCACCCTTAGAAGAGACCCAGTACTTC. Residues: CASSPPLEETQYF.

There are a few counts of this clonotype. V usage is TRBV30 and J usage is TRBJ2-7; D remains ambiguous. Germline lookup yields CDR1 GTSNPN and CDR2 SVGIG (reference sequence). CDR3 length: 8 amino acids. The CDR3 here is CSADEQYF. In nucleotides, the CDR3 is TGTTCCGCGGACGAGCAGTACTTC. The entire variable domain, with the rest obtained from reference TRBV30 and TRBJ2-7, is as follows: SQTIHQWPATLVQPVGSPLSLECTVEGTSNPNLYWYRQAAGRGLQLLFYSVGIGQISSEVPQNLSASRPQDRQFILSSKKLLLSDSGFYLCSADEQYFGPGTRLTVT.

This chain joins TRBV20-1 and TRBJ2-7; 9 bases align to TRBD1. The V and J ends lost 6 bases and 0 bases, in that order; junction bases with no gene match: 3. Germline CDR1 DFQATT, CDR2 SNEGSKA (reference sequence). There are 13 residues in the CDR3. CDR3 in DNA: TGCAGTGCCGACAGGGGGGGCTCCTACGAGCAGTACTTC. It translates to CSADRGGSYEQYF.

This clonotype appeared a few times. The V call is TRBV7-8, the J call TRBJ2-7, with D tentatively TRBD2 (5 bases). V lost 5 bases and J lost 5, with 13 bases in between. Germline V gives CDR1 SGHVS, CDR2 FQNEAQ. The CDR3 covers 13 residues. The DNA of the CDR3 is TGTGCCAGCAGCCTCGGACTCAGCAACGAGCAGTACTTC. This encodes CASSLGLSNEQYF.

The chain recombines TRBV28 with TRBJ2-7, with 7 bases identical to TRBD2. Germline-derived CDR1 and CDR2 are MDHEN and SYDVKM. CDR3 length equals 14 residues. V gave up 6 bases and J gave up 0 bases; unmatched junction bases: 5. The CDR3 reads CASSSSGNSYEQYF. CDR3 nucleotide sequence: TGTGCCAGCAGCTCGAGCGGGAACTCCTACGAGCAGTACTTC.

Sample share makes this clonotype medium-sized. This rearrangement joins TRBV7-3 to TRBJ1-1; D gene ambiguous. Germline-derived CDR1 and CDR2 are SGHTA and FQGTGA. There are 16 residues in the CDR3. The ends were cut back, 0 bases at V and 1 base at J, with 12 bases in the middle. This CDR3 reads CASSLTPVGRNTEAFF. The CDR3 nucleotides are TGTGCCAGCAGCTTAACTCCAGTGGGAAGGAACACTGAAGCTTTCTTT.

J is TRBJ2-3 and V is TRBV9; TRBD2 matches at 11 bases. Trimming removed 4 bases from V and 4 bases from J; junction bases left unmatched: 5. Germline CDR1 and CDR2: SGDLS and YYNGEE. The CDR3 covers 15 residues. The CDR3 sequence is CASSISGGAADTQYF. CDR3 DNA sequence: TGTGCCAGCAGCATTAGCGGGGGGGCCGCAGATACGCAGTATTTT.

The chain couples TRBV7-6 to TRBJ2-3; D gene unclear. This CDR3 comprises 15 residues. Germline CDR1 SGHVS, CDR2 FNYEAQ. V dropped 6 bases and J dropped 2 bases, with 15 bases sitting between them. The CDR3 DNA is TGTGCCAGCAGGTTGTCGTGGGGTTACACAGATACGCAGTATTTT. Protein: CASRLSWGYTDTQYF.

The chain links TRBV7-8 to TRBJ1-5; TRBD1 aligns across 7 bases. V lost 0 bases to trimming and J lost 6 bases; unmatched junction nucleotides: 8. CDR1 is SGHVS, CDR2 FQNEAQ, per germline. This CDR3 is built from 16 residues. The CDR3 region has the DNA TGTGCCAGCAGCTTAGCCGCTACAGGGGTGGGTCAGCCCCAGCATTTT. It yields the protein CASSLAATGVGQPQHF.